One T cell receptor (beta chain) is described in this entry. Its antigen remains unknown. The PCR had 60 Vbeta and 13 Jbeta primers. Clones were sequenced by immunoSEQ multiplex PCR, and TCRdb holds only the in-frame ones, with some missing. The sample yields some 150,000 clones, about four fifths seen once. The data belong to a study of cytomegalovirus exposure and HLA in healthy donors. General study points: Cytomegalovirus-associated status was assigned to some 160 TCR beta chains.

Trimming took 2 bases from V and 2 from J; bases not matched to a gene: 5. This CDR3 spans 15 amino acids. The germline CDR1 and CDR2 sequences are MNHEY and SVGAGI. The chain joins TRBV6-5 to TRBJ1-2, with TRBD1 matching over 7 bases. The sequence was collected from a woman between 40 and 50 years old in good health and CMV-seronegative. The sample taken for sequencing was PBMCs. CDR3: CASSYRGLPNYGYTF. The DNA for the CDR3 is TGTGCCAGCAGTTACAGGGGGCTACCCAACTATGGCTACACCTTC.